These 32 T cell receptor beta chains were sequenced from one sample in a study of cytomegalovirus exposure and HLA in healthy donors. Profiling relied on immunoSEQ multiplex PCR, and the TCRdb table lists in-frame clones only, not all of them. Of tens of thousands of clones in the sample, roughly 93% were seen once. Source material: PBMCs. The receptors come from a man aged 30-40 years in good health and CMV-seronegative.

This chain joins TRBV5-1 and TRBJ2-6, with 7 bases lining up with TRBD1. This CDR3 contains 18 residues. Germline V gives CDR1 SGHRS, CDR2 YFSETQ. V was clipped by 4 bases and J by 0 bases; unmatched bases: 10. The CDR3 sequence is CASSGQGQTSSGANVLTF. For the CDR3, the DNA is TGCGCCAGCAGCGGCCAGGGACAGACCAGCTCTGGGGCCAACGTCCTGACTTTC.

V gene TRBV7-8 combines with J gene TRBJ1-1, with 7 bases lining up with TRBD1. The CDR3 is 16 residues long. Germline lookup yields CDR1 SGHVS and CDR2 FQNEAQ. The V gene end was trimmed by 5 bases and the J gene end by 1 base; junction bases not matched to a gene: 10. The CDR3 DNA follows: TGTGCCAGCAGCGCTACTTTGGGACAGCCGAACACTGAAGCTTTCTTT. This codes for CASSATLGQPNTEAFF.

The CDR3 region is CASSEPGGTEAFF. CDR3 DNA: TGTGCCAGCAGTGAACCCGGGGGCACTGAAGCTTTCTTT. The chain uses TRBV6-1 and TRBJ1-1; D is perhaps TRBD1 (5 bases). Germline V lookup: CDR1 MNHNS, CDR2 SASEGT. V gave up 2 bases and J gave up 4 bases, with 8 bases separating them. CDR3 length: 13 amino acids.

CDR3 amino acids: CASISTGGSNQPQHF. The CDR3 DNA reads TGTGCCAGCATCTCCACAGGGGGAAGCAATCAGCCCCAGCATTTT. This chain links TRBV6-6 with TRBJ1-5; 8 positions match TRBD1. Looked up from germline, CDR1 is MNHNY and CDR2 is SVGAGI (reference sequence). V gave up 7 bases and J gave up 1 base; unmatched junction bases: 6. The CDR3 spans 15 residues.

The chain carries TRBV6-5 and TRBJ2-2, with 9 positions matching TRBD1. The CDR3 runs to 15 residues. J was trimmed by 4 bases and V by 6 bases; bases with no gene match: 6. The V gene's germline CDR1 is MNHEY and CDR2 SVGAGI. CDR3 amino acids: CASSSGQGGTGELFF. The CDR3, as DNA: TGTGCCAGCAGCTCGGGACAGGGCGGCACCGGGGAGCTGTTTTTT.

This chain links TRBV19 with TRBJ1-1; D is unresolved. Trimming removed 5 bases at V and 8 bases at J, with 21 bases between. The V gene's germline CDR1 is LNHDA and CDR2 SQIVND (reference sequence). CDR3 length: 15 residues. The CDR3: CASSPRQLSGIEAFF. The CDR3 coding sequence is TGTGCCAGTAGTCCCAGACAATTGAGCGGAATAGAAGCTTTCTTT.

V and J are TRBV27 and TRBJ2-1; 11 nucleotides line up with TRBD2. CDR3 length equals 15 residues. The germline CDR1 and CDR2 sequences are MNHEY and SMNVEV (reference sequence). V dropped 5 bases and J dropped 5; count of bases not matched to a gene: 5. This CDR3 is CASSKLAGANNEQFF. The DNA of the CDR3 is TGTGCCAGCAGTAAACTAGCGGGGGCCAACAATGAGCAGTTCTTC.

The V and J genes are TRBV9 and TRBJ1-1; 7 positions agree with TRBD1. Trimming at V came to 4 bases and at J to 3 bases, leaving 9 bases not matched to a gene. Per germline, CDR1 SGDLS and CDR2 YYNGEE. The CDR3 sequence is 15 residues long. CDR3 region: CASSPRGQDDTEAFF. CDR3 coding DNA: TGTGCCAGCAGCCCCCGAGGACAGGATGACACTGAAGCTTTCTTT.

V and J are TRBV13 and TRBJ1-4, with D uncertain. V was trimmed by 5 bases and J by 7 bases, leaving 14 bases between them. In germline, CDR1 is PRHDT, CDR2 FYEKMQ (reference sequence). The CDR3 has 14 amino acids. The CDR3 DNA reads as TGTGCCAGCAGCGCGGGGTCGTCCCCTGAAAAACTGTTTTTT. Residues: CASSAGSSPEKLFF.

The chain combines TRBV6-1 with TRBJ1-1; weak D call: TRBD1 (6 bases). Germline CDR1 is MNHNS and CDR2 is SASEGT. The V end lost 7 bases, the J end lost 5 bases, and 17 bases lay between the germline ends. This CDR3 region has 14 residues. The DNA of the CDR3 is TGTGCCAGCACACCATTAGGGGGGGTTACTGAAGCTTTCTTT. Protein: CASTPLGGVTEAFF.

This clone is a singleton in its sample. The genes are TRBV29-1 and TRBJ2-2; 11 nucleotides agree with TRBD2. The CDR3 sequence is 15 residues long. The V segment lost 7 bases and the J segment 4 bases; nucleotides outside the gene matches: 8. Per the germline V gene, CDR1 is SQVTM and CDR2 is ANQGSEA. CDR3 region: CSGTTSGGGTGELFF. DNA for the CDR3: TGCAGCGGGACCACTAGCGGGGGAGGCACCGGGGAGCTGTTTTTT.

The chain has TRBV6-5 and TRBJ2-5, with D possibly being TRBD2 (6 bases). Trimming shortened V by 2 bases and J by 9 bases, and 13 bases separated the two germline ends. Germline V lookup: CDR1 MNHEY, CDR2 SVGAGI. The CDR3 is made up of 13 amino acids. The CDR3 protein is CASSYNRETAQYF. DNA of the CDR3: TGTGCCAGCAGTTACAATCGGGAGACGGCCCAGTACTTC.

V and J are TRBV5-1 and TRBJ2-1; D perhaps matches TRBD1 (5 bases). From germline, CDR1 is SGHRS and CDR2 YFSETQ. CDR3 length equals 14 residues. Trimming stripped 4 bases from V and 4 bases from J, with 12 bases between. The CDR3 region has the DNA TGCGCCAGCAGCATACCGACAGTATACAATGAGCAGTTCTTC. Translated: CASSIPTVYNEQFF. The full variable domain, with the rest looked up from reference TRBV5-1 and TRBJ2-1, is KAGVTQTPRYLIKTRGQQVTLSCSPISGHRSVSWYQQTPGQGLQFLFEYFSETQRNKGNFPGRFSGRQFSNSRSEMNVSTLELGDSALYLCASSIPTVYNEQFFGPGTRLTVL.

CDR3 protein: CASSLGQGYYNEQFF. The CDR3 bases are TGCGCCAGCAGCTTGGGTCAGGGTTACTACAATGAGCAGTTCTTC. The chain recombines TRBV5-1 with TRBJ2-1; D may be TRBD1 (5 bases). The CDR3 is made up of 15 amino acids. Germline V gives CDR1 SGHRS, CDR2 YFSETQ. Trimming removed 0 bases from V and 3 bases from J, with 10 bases in between.

The gene calls are TRBV7-9 and TRBJ1-1, with TRBD1 matching 8 bases. CDR1 is SEHNR and CDR2 is FQNEAQ in the germline V gene (reference sequence). The CDR3 runs to 14 residues. V lost 5 bases to trimming and J lost 8 bases; unmatched junction nucleotides: 10. CDR3 region: CASSRDQGAIEAFF. The CDR3 coding sequence is TGTGCCAGCAGCCGGGACCAGGGGGCGATCGAAGCTTTCTTT.

This clone is a singleton in its sample. The chain is built from TRBV10-1 and TRBJ2-3; 7 nucleotides align to TRBD1. Per germline, CDR1 WNHNN and CDR2 SYGVQD (reference sequence). This CDR3 is 17 amino acids long. V trimming: 5 bases; J trimming: 4 bases; junction bases outside the gene matches: 15. The DNA of the CDR3 is TGCGCCAGCAGTCCACACGACAGGGCCCTAAAAGCAGATACGCAGTATTTT. Protein sequence: CASSPHDRALKADTQYF.

This chain connects TRBV30 to TRBJ2-7; a possible D gene is TRBD1 (5 bases). CDR1 and CDR2 from the germline V gene are GTSNPN and SVGIG (reference sequence). The CDR3 sequence is 12 residues long. V was shortened by 0 bases and J by 6 bases, with 9 bases between the two germline ends. Here the CDR3 DNA reads TGTGCCTGGAGTGTGACAGCCGCCGAGCAGTACTTC. Its translation: CAWSVTAAEQYF. The variable domain in full, completed from reference TRBV30 and TRBJ2-7, reads SQTIHQWPATLVQPVGSPLSLECTVEGTSNPNLYWYRQAAGRGLQLLFYSVGIGQISSEVPQNLSASRPQDRQFILSSKKLLLSDSGFYLCAWSVTAAEQYFGPGTRLTVT.

The count of this clone is one. This chain connects TRBV7-9 to TRBJ2-7; D unclear. Germline V gives CDR1 SEHNR, CDR2 FQNEAQ (reference sequence). The CDR3 has 17 amino acids. V was trimmed by 4 bases and J by 3 bases, leaving 22 bases between them. As DNA, the CDR3 is TGTGCCAGCAGCTCATCCAATGGTCTGCGGAGAAACTACGAGCAGTACTTC. This translates into CASSSSNGLRRNYEQYF.

V is TRBV6-1 and J is TRBJ2-3; 10 bases map to TRBD2. The CDR3 is 17 amino acids. The V segment lost 3 bases and the J segment 2 bases; nucleotides outside the gene matches: 8. Germline lookup yields CDR1 MNHNS and CDR2 SASEGT. The CDR3 DNA is TGTGCCAGCAGTGACCCCGGTAGCGGGGGGCTCACAGATACGCAGTATTTT. Translation: CASSDPGSGGLTDTQYF.

CDR3 DNA sequence: TGTGCCAGCAGACCAGCGGGGGGCACAGATACGCAGTATTTT. Protein: CASRPAGGTDTQYF. This chain uses TRBV6-5 with TRBJ2-3, with 8 bases aligning to TRBD2. Trimming took 6 bases from V and 1 from J; bases not matched to a gene: 3. The germline V gene encodes CDR1 MNHEY and CDR2 SVGAGI. The CDR3 spans 14 residues.

J is TRBJ2-1 and V is TRBV2; TRBD1 matches 7 bases. V shed 7 bases, J shed 15 bases, and the junction held 12 bases outside the gene matches. The germline gives CDR1 SNHLY, CDR2 FYNNEI. The CDR3 runs 12 residues. The CDR3 region has the DNA TGTGCCAGCACCTACCACAGGGGATATTCGTTCTTC. Its protein is CASTYHRGYSFF.

The chain joins TRBV28 to TRBJ2-7, with 12 bases aligning to TRBD1. Looked up from germline, CDR1 is MDHEN and CDR2 is SYDVKM. The J segment lost 4 bases and the V segment lost 3 bases, leaving 7 bases of the junction unmatched. The CDR3 totals 16 residues. Here the CDR3 reads CASSFIRDRGQYEQYF. The CDR3, as DNA: TGTGCCAGCAGTTTTATCCGGGACAGGGGGCAGTACGAGCAGTACTTC.

V gene TRBV28 combines with J gene TRBJ1-5; 8 positions agree with TRBD1. J was trimmed by 8 bases and V by 5 bases; bases with no gene match: 8. The germline gives CDR1 MDHEN, CDR2 SYDVKM. This CDR3 region has 14 residues. CDR3 in amino acids: CASSPQDRVKPQHF. CDR3 DNA sequence: TGTGCCAGCAGTCCCCAGGACAGGGTCAAGCCCCAGCATTTT.

The gene calls are TRBV28 and TRBJ1-1, with TRBD1 matching 9 bases. The CDR3 extends over 15 amino acids. Germline lookup yields CDR1 MDHEN and CDR2 SYDVKM. Trimming at V came to 8 bases and at J to 5 bases, leaving 12 bases not matched to a gene. The DNA for the CDR3 is TGTGCCAGCCTATCTGCGGGACAGGGAGGTACTGAAGCTTTCTTT. Its translation is CASLSAGQGGTEAFF.

The chain has TRBV10-1 and TRBJ2-5, with TRBD1 matching 7 bases. Trimming took 6 bases from V and 3 from J; bases not matched to a gene: 7. There are 14 residues in the CDR3. CDR1 and CDR2 from the germline V gene are WNHNN and SYGVQD (reference sequence). The CDR3: CASSRDRGEETQYF. CDR3 nucleotides: TGCGCCAGCAGCCGGGACAGAGGAGAAGAGACCCAGTACTTC.

V usage is TRBV18 and J usage is TRBJ2-5, with 7 bases that match TRBD1. Per the germline V gene, CDR1 is KGHSH and CDR2 is LQKENI. This CDR3 region has 14 residues. The V segment lost 5 bases and the J segment 5 bases; nucleotides outside the gene matches: 8. CDR3 DNA: TGTGCCAGCTCAAACACAGGGGACGGGGAGACCCAGTACTTC. Its translation is CASSNTGDGETQYF.

V is TRBV29-1 and J is TRBJ1-1, with D maybe TRBD1 (6 bases). This CDR3 comprises 15 residues. Looked up from germline, CDR1 is SQVTM and CDR2 is ANQGSEA. The V and J ends lost 3 bases and 0 bases respectively, with 14 bases between them. CDR3 sequence: CSVEVRGTMNTEAFF. The DNA of the CDR3 is TGCAGCGTTGAGGTGAGGGGGACCATGAACACTGAAGCTTTCTTT.

This CDR3 is CASSARQGPPSEAFF. The DNA of the CDR3 is TGTGCCAGCAGTGCGAGACAGGGGCCTCCTTCTGAAGCTTTCTTT. The chain uses TRBV28 and TRBJ1-1, with TRBD1 identical over 8 bases. The CDR3 loop spans 15 amino acids. Germline loops: CDR1 MDHEN, CDR2 SYDVKM. V lost 5 bases to trimming and J lost 6 bases; unmatched junction nucleotides: 11.

This sequence joins TRBV29-1 and TRBJ2-5; 10 nucleotides line up with TRBD1. Looked up from germline, CDR1 is SQVTM and CDR2 is ANQGSEA. There are 17 residues in the CDR3. J was trimmed by 0 bases and V by 0 bases; bases with no gene match: 7. CDR3 nucleotide sequence: TGCAGCGTTGAAGATCCCGGACAGGGGGAATACCAAGAGACCCAGTACTTC. Translation gives CSVEDPGQGEYQETQYF.

This chain links TRBV7-9 with TRBJ2-4; 10 nucleotides agree with TRBD1. The CDR3 runs to 18 residues. J was trimmed by 0 bases and V by 5 bases; bases with no gene match: 10. Germline loops: CDR1 SEHNR, CDR2 FQNEAQ (reference sequence). In nucleotides, the CDR3 is TGTGCCAGCAGCCCGCGACAGGGGGCGTTGGCAGCCAAAAACATTCAGTACTTC. The encoded protein is CASSPRQGALAAKNIQYF.

The chain uses TRBV9 and TRBJ2-5; D is possibly TRBD1 (5 bases). The CDR3 runs to 14 residues. V was cut by 3 bases and J by 5 bases, with 14 bases left in between. Germline lookup yields CDR1 SGDLS and CDR2 YYNGEE. DNA of the CDR3: TGTGCCAGCAGCGATAAAAGGGGAACCGAGACCCAGTACTTC. Encoded protein: CASSDKRGTETQYF. The whole variable domain, remainder taken from reference TRBV9 and TRBJ2-5, is DSGVTQTPKHLITATGQRVTLRCSPRSGDLSVYWYQQSLDQGLQFLIQYYNGEERAKGNILERFSAQQFPDLHSELNLSSLELGDSALYFCASSDKRGTETQYFGPGTRLLVL.

The table lists this clone with a count of one. CDR3 region: CASSYDSDSYNEQFF. CDR3 DNA: TGCGCCAGCAGTTATGACTCAGACTCCTACAATGAGCAGTTCTTC. The chain joins TRBV5-1 to TRBJ2-1, with D unclear. V was clipped by 5 bases and J by 0 bases, with 12 bases between them. The CDR3 is 15 amino acids. Germline loops: CDR1 SGHRS, CDR2 YFSETQ.